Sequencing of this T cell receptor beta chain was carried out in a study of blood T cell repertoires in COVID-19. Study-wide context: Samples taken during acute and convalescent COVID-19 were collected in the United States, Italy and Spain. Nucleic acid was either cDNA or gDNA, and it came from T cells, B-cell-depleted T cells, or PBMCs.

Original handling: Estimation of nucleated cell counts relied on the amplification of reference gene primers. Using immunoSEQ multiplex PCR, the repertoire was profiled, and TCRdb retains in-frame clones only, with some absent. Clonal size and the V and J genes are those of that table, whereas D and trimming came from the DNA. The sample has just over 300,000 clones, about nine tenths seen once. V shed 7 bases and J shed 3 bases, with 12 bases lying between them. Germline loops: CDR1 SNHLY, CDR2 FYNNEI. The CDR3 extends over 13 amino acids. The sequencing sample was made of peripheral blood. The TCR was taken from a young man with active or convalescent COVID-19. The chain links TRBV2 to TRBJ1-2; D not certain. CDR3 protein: CASNGGWDYGYTF. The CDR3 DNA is TGTGCCAGCAATGGCGGCTGGGACTATGGCTACACCTTC.